These 9 T cell receptor beta chains were sequenced from one sample in a study of blood T cells in healthy people across ages. Primed by a sample-barcoded 5' primer and a J-beta primer mix, a second PCR proceeded for about 6 to 12 cycles. Each CDR3 protein gets one entry after TCRdb re-called the 5' RACE reads with MiXCR. The table records more than 800,000 distinct CDR3 sequences, 40% to 55% of them present only once. The specimen sequenced was blood. These receptors were obtained from a woman aged 60 to 75 in good health.

This clonotype was observed a handful of times. V gene TRBV27 combines with J gene TRBJ1-2, with D possibly matching TRBD1 (6 bases). Per the germline V gene, CDR1 is MNHEY and CDR2 is SMNVEV (reference sequence). The CDR3 sequence is 17 residues long. V was cut by 5 bases and J by 2 bases, with 21 bases left in between. This CDR3 is CASSVTIRDTSNYGYTF. The CDR3 DNA is TGTGCCAGCAGTGTAACCATCCGGGACACATCAAACTATGGCTACACCTTC.

The chain couples TRBV10-1 to TRBJ2-5; possibly TRBD2 for D (6 bases). The CDR3 has 15 residues. Germline lookup yields CDR1 WNHNN and CDR2 SYGVQD (reference sequence). Trimming removed 2 bases at V and 9 bases at J, with 19 bases between. Written as DNA, the CDR3 is TGCGCCAGCAGTGAGAGGTCCGGGGGATATTCGGCCCAGTACTTC. It translates to CASSERSGGYSAQYF.

The chain combines TRBV28 with TRBJ2-7; 10 bases fit TRBD2. The germline gives CDR1 MDHEN, CDR2 SYDVKM. The CDR3 runs to 12 residues. V shed 7 bases and J 3 bases; nucleotides not matched to a gene: 0. CDR3 bases: TGTGCCAGCACTAGCGGGGGCTACGAGCAGTACTTC. The encoded protein is CASTSGGYEQYF.

There are a few counts of this clonotype. The genes are TRBV27 and TRBJ1-5; possible D gene TRBD1, 6 bases. Germline V gene lookup returns CDR1 MNHEY and CDR2 SMNVEV (reference sequence). Trimming cost V 1 base and J 3 bases, with 13 bases left between them. The CDR3 covers 16 residues. CDR3 in amino acids: CASSLWGGRDNQPQHF. CDR3 sequence (DNA): TGTGCCAGCAGTTTATGGGGGGGCCGCGACAATCAGCCCCAGCATTTT.

The chain is built from TRBV7-6 and TRBJ2-7, with 8 positions matching TRBD2. The CDR3 spans 17 residues. The germline V gene has CDR1 SGHVS and CDR2 FNYEAQ. The ends lost 2 bases at V and 6 bases at J; junction bases unmatched: 15. The CDR3 nucleotides are TGTGCCAGCAGCTTATTGCTCTTTGGACTAGCCGGGGGCGAGCAGTACTTC. Protein product: CASSLLLFGLAGGEQYF.

The gene calls are TRBV11-2 and TRBJ1-1; no firm D call. V was pared by 1 base and J by 7 bases, with 10 bases between. The CDR3 runs 13 residues. Germline assignment: CDR1 SGHAT and CDR2 FQNNGV. CDR3 loop: CASSLALGFEAFF. The DNA for the CDR3 is TGTGCCAGCAGCTTAGCTCTAGGGTTTGAAGCTTTCTTT.

This clonotype was seen a few times. The J gene is TRBJ2-6, the V gene TRBV4-2; possible D gene TRBD1, 5 bases. Germline-derived CDR1 and CDR2 are LGHNA and YNFKEQ. The CDR3 contains 16 residues. The ends were cut back, 0 bases at V and 4 bases at J, with 10 bases in the middle. The CDR3 DNA reads TGTGCCAGCAGCCAAGAAGGGGCTCACGGGGCCAACGTCCTGACTTTC. This codes for CASSQEGAHGANVLTF.

The rearrangement links TRBV30 to TRBJ2-1, with 8 bases lining up with TRBD2. Per the germline V gene, CDR1 is GTSNPN and CDR2 is SVGIG (reference sequence). This CDR3 is built from 14 residues. V dropped 5 bases and J dropped 2; count of bases not matched to a gene: 5. CDR3 residues: CAWAAGGPYNEQFF. CDR3 nucleotide sequence: TGTGCCTGGGCCGCGGGAGGTCCCTACAATGAGCAGTTCTTC.

This rearrangement joins TRBV10-2 to TRBJ1-4; D perhaps matches TRBD1 (5 bases). The length of the CDR3 is 18 residues. Per the germline V gene, CDR1 is WSHSY and CDR2 is SAAADI. The V end was cut by 4 bases, the J end by 0 bases, with 18 bases between. The CDR3 DNA reads TGCGCCAGCAGTGGAGTGCTAGGGACTCCAACAACTAATGAAAAACTGTTTTTT. Translation: CASSGVLGTPTTNEKLFF.